Below, 8 T cell receptor beta chains from the same sample are listed, as sequenced in a study of T-cell memory formation after mild COVID-19. Via MiXCR, TCRdb re-called the 5' RACE reads, giving one row per CDR3 protein. The table lists 210,000 or so distinct CDR3 sequences, about 16% of them singletons. The sequenced sample was PBMCs or a T cell subset sorted from them (not recorded which). The receptor source for this set is an adult woman who had mild COVID-19 (a few samples of this study predate the infection). Cell type and time point are not known.

This clonotype has more than one count but fewer than ten. The chain couples TRBV4-1 to TRBJ1-2; D ambiguous. Germline CDR1 and CDR2: MGHRA and YSYEKL. V lost 4 bases and J lost 10, with 16 bases in between. The CDR3 consists of 13 residues. As DNA, the CDR3 is TGCGCCAGCAGCCCCCGCGGAGTTATGGACTACACCTTC. As protein: CASSPRGVMDYTF.

The chain employs TRBV24-1 and TRBJ2-5; 7 bases match TRBD2. This CDR3 region has 15 residues. Germline CDR1 reads KGHDR; CDR2 reads SFDVKD. With V trimmed by 1 base and J by 4 bases, 5 bases remained unmatched. This CDR3 reads CATSDFGVAGETQYF. In DNA, the CDR3 is TGTGCCACCAGTGATTTTGGAGTAGCGGGAGAGACCCAGTACTTC.

This clonotype was found a few times. V is TRBV12-3 or TRBV12-4 and J is TRBJ1-1; D unresolved. CDR3 length: 13 amino acids. V gave up 2 bases and J gave up 3 bases, with 7 bases separating them. The CDR3 spells CASSLSRYTEAFF. In nucleotides, the CDR3 is TGTGCCAGCAGTTTAAGTCGGTACACTGAAGCTTTCTTT.

This clonotype has at least ten counts. The rearrangement uses TRBV5-6 and TRBJ2-7; D is uncertain. V lost 2 bases and J 6 bases, leaving 12 bases between the germline ends. The germline V gene has CDR1 SGHDT and CDR2 YYEEEE. This CDR3 is 13 amino acids long. The CDR3 bases are TGTGCCAGCAGCTTAAGATTCGCGCCCGAGCAGTACTTC. Translated, it gives CASSLRFAPEQYF.

This clonotype was counted between two and nine times. The chain carries TRBV3-1 and TRBJ1-1; 10 nucleotides line up with TRBD1. CDR3 length: 15 residues. The junction had 4 bases not matched to a gene; V was cut back by 1 base and J by 5 bases. Germline V gives CDR1 LGHDT, CDR2 YNNKEL (reference sequence). DNA for the CDR3: TGTGCCAGCAGCCAAGGGGACAGGGGAAAAACTGAAGCTTTCTTT. Translating it yields CASSQGDRGKTEAFF.

This clonotype was seen more than once but under ten times. The V call is TRBV27, the J call TRBJ2-2, with TRBD1 matching over 7 bases. In germline, CDR1 is MNHEY, CDR2 SMNVEV (reference sequence). The CDR3 consists of 14 residues. V shed 7 bases, J shed 1 base, and the junction held 3 bases outside the gene matches. CDR3 residues: CASNYRGNTGELFF. The CDR3 nucleotides read TGTGCCAGCAATTACAGGGGGAACACCGGGGAGCTGTTTTTT.

The rearrangement links TRBV2 to TRBJ2-7; D unresolved. The CDR3 length is 12 residues. Germline-derived CDR1 and CDR2 are SNHLY and FYNNEI. V was clipped by 3 bases and J by 2 bases, with 5 bases between them. The DNA for the CDR3 is TGTGCCAGCAGTGAGAACGCCTACGAGCAGTACTTC. Translation: CASSENAYEQYF. Looking up the rest from reference TRBV2 and TRBJ2-7 gives the full variable domain: EPEVTQTPSHQVTQMGQEVILRCVPISNHLYFYWYRQILGQKVEFLVSFYNNEISEKSEIFDDQFSVERPDGSNFTLKIRSTKLEDSAMYFCASSENAYEQYFGPGTRLTVT.

The rearrangement links TRBV10-3 to TRBJ2-3; TRBD2 is a possible D gene (7 bases). The V gene's germline CDR1 is ENHRY and CDR2 SYGVKD. The CDR3 spans 13 residues. V dropped 0 bases and J dropped 9 bases, with 10 bases sitting between them. CDR3 sequence: CAISESGGATQYF. CDR3 in DNA: TGTGCCATCAGTGAGTCTGGGGGGGCGACGCAGTATTTT.